This T cell receptor beta chain appears in the sequencing data of a study of blood T cell repertoires in COVID-19 (dated by TCRdb to about 2020). Broadly, across the study: Samples covering the acute and convalescent phases of COVID-19 were provided by collaborators in the United States, Italy and Spain. The material from the prospective study consisted of cDNA or gDNA derived from T cells, B-cell-depleted T cells, or PBMCs. The dataset comprised deeply sampled blood TCRbeta repertoires from subjects exposed to, actively infected with, or recovered from COVID-19. The repertoires were released in a freely available public database meant as a resource for research on the immune response to SARS-CoV-2. The samples were drawn from the first 160 participants of the ongoing ImmuneRACE study and from 950 to 1,500 subjects provided by 6 global collaborators. Sample metadata almost always included a de-identified subject ID, COVID-19 status, age in years and sex. Where available, HLA class I and class II types were obtained from metadata supplied by the sample provider rather than from assay-based typing. What the work shows at the level of the full study, not this receptor alone: The quantity of clinical and demographic metadata differed by source and by participant and was supplied without curation.

The table lists this clone with a few counts. Its target antigen remains unknown. Base qualities are missing; no much larger clone stands one base away. Participants in the prospective study were aged 18 to 89 years, lived in 20 to 25 United States geographic areas, and enrolled through a virtual design. To assign participants to cohorts, the prospective study relied on clinical history that participants themselves reported in a screening survey and a study questionnaire. Recovered participants in ImmuneRACE Cohort 3 were defined as having two consecutive negative NP/OP PCR tests, clearance from a healthcare professional, or resolution of symptoms. Each participant in the prospective study had whole blood, serum and a nasopharyngeal or oropharyngeal swab collected by mobile phlebotomists. Additional blood draws and questionnaires over an approximately 2-month period could optionally be provided by prospective study participants. Before DNA extraction, blood samples from the prospective study were shipped at room temperature or frozen.

The immunoSEQ Assay, a bias-controlled multiplex PCR, was used to amplify TCRbeta CDR3 regions from genomic DNA. Concerning the study's data processing: Nucleated cell counts per sample were estimated from amplification of reference gene primers within the assay. Sequence reads were collapsed and filtered to measure the absolute abundance of every unique TCRbeta CDR3 rearrangement. For each sample, productive Simpson clonality was calculated by taking the square root of Simpson's diversity index across productive rearrangements. Drawn from immuneACCESS, this table holds only the in-frame rearrangements with V and J called that TCRdb kept. Clones are partly lost; checked studies trace under half to an unresolved V gene and leave the rest unexplained. V, J and clone size derive from that table, while D and trimming were established from the DNA sequence. This sample has roughly 200,000 clones in its table, and approximately 85% of those were observed once. 6.2% of the sample is taken by the ten largest.

The CDR3 runs 16 residues from the cysteine to the phenylalanine. Just CDR3 DNA is preserved here, 48 bases in frame from base 1. Trimming leaves V shorter by 7 bases and J shorter by 0 bases, with the junction holding 10 bases beyond the gene matches. In the germline V gene, CDR1 corresponds to MGHDK and CDR2 to SYGVNS. The sequenced sample consisted of PBMCs or T cells enriched from blood (not recorded which). The chain uses TRBV25-1 and TRBJ1-1, with 8 bases aligning to TRBD1. The sequence was obtained from a man aged 35-49 years who had recovered from COVID-19. The CDR3 loop reads CASISPAGGMNTEAFF. The DNA sequence is as follows: TGTGCCAGCATTTCCCCGGCAGGGGGCATGAACACTGAAGCTTTCTTT.